One sample yielded the 30 T cell receptor beta chains listed below, sequenced in a study of cytomegalovirus exposure and HLA in healthy donors. PCR amplification relied on 60 Vbeta primers (plus 13 Jbeta primers). Generated by immunoSEQ multiplex PCR, the TCRdb table keeps only in-frame clones and is missing some. In the table there are fewer than 250,000 clones, roughly 85% of which are singletons. Input material: PBMCs. The receptors were gathered from a man aged 18 to 30 in good health and CMV-seronegative.

This chain uses TRBV30 with TRBJ1-2; 7 nucleotides line up with TRBD1. The CDR3 is 14 amino acids. Unmatched junction bases numbered 4, after V lost 3 bases and J lost 0 bases. Germline lookup yields CDR1 GTSNPN and CDR2 SVGIG (reference sequence). CDR3 sequence: CAWSAGQPNYGYTF. In DNA form, the CDR3 reads TGTGCCTGGAGCGCGGGACAGCCTAACTATGGCTACACCTTC.

This clone was recorded once. This chain uses TRBV5-8 with TRBJ2-7; maybe TRBD1 (6 bases). This CDR3 comprises 11 residues. The germline V and J ends were trimmed by 4 bases and 7 bases, with 9 bases remaining between them. From germline, CDR1 is SGHTS and CDR2 YDEGEE. CDR3 sequence: CASSPQGEQYF. The CDR3 DNA reads as TGTGCCAGCAGCCCTCAGGGGGAGCAGTACTTC.

The chain links TRBV30 to TRBJ2-5, with 11 nucleotides matching TRBD2. Unmatched junction bases numbered 4, after V lost 0 bases and J lost 1 base. This CDR3 is built from 16 residues. In germline, CDR1 is GTSNPN, CDR2 SVGIG (reference sequence). The CDR3 loop is CAWSVFLAGGQETQYF. The CDR3 DNA follows: TGTGCCTGGAGTGTTTTCCTAGCGGGAGGCCAAGAGACCCAGTACTTC. Full variable domain (remainder filled in from reference TRBV30 and TRBJ2-5): SQTIHQWPATLVQPVGSPLSLECTVEGTSNPNLYWYRQAAGRGLQLLFYSVGIGQISSEVPQNLSASRPQDRQFILSSKKLLLSDSGFYLCAWSVFLAGGQETQYFGPGTRLLVL.

CDR3 loop: CASSSGQLKNIQYF. CDR3 in DNA: TGTGCCAGCAGTTCCGGACAGCTCAAAAACATTCAGTACTTC. The chain has TRBV28 and TRBJ2-4, with a tentative D call TRBD1 (6 bases). The CDR3 length is 14 residues. Trimming cost V 4 bases and J 3 bases, with 10 bases left between them. Germline V gene sequence: CDR1 MDHEN, CDR2 SYDVKM. Based on the CDR3 plus reference TRBV28 and TRBJ2-4, the full variable domain is DVKVTQSSRYLVKRTGEKVFLECVQDMDHENMFWYRQDPGLGLRLIYFSYDVKMKEKGDIPEGYSVSREKKERFSLILESASTNQTSMYLCASSSGQLKNIQYFGAGTRLSVL.

This clone occurred once. The CDR3 DNA is TGTGCCAGCTCACTGGGACTGGATCAAGAGACCCAGTACTTC. Protein sequence: CASSLGLDQETQYF. The V and J genes are TRBV18 and TRBJ2-5, with D tentatively TRBD2 (6 bases). The CDR3 is 14 amino acids. Germline CDR1 reads KGHSH; CDR2 reads LQKENI. Deletions cut 4 bases from V and 2 bases from J, with 11 bases between.

The J gene is TRBJ1-6, the V gene TRBV6-5; 9 nucleotides align to TRBD1. The ends lost 2 bases at V and 3 bases at J; junction bases unmatched: 2. The CDR3 sequence is 16 residues long. From germline, CDR1 is MNHEY and CDR2 SVGAGI. The CDR3 bases are TGTGCCAGCAGTTACACAGGGGGCCGCTATAATTCACCCCTCCACTTT. Translated, it gives CASSYTGGRYNSPLHF.

The V and J genes are TRBV18 and TRBJ1-4, with 10 positions matching TRBD1. Germline V gives CDR1 KGHSH, CDR2 LQKENI. With V trimmed by 2 bases and J by 7 bases, 4 bases remained unmatched. CDR3 length: 15 residues. CDR3: CASSPRDRGGEKLFF. DNA of the CDR3: TGTGCCAGCTCACCAAGGGACAGGGGAGGTGAAAAACTGTTTTTT.

The sample holds a few counts of this clone. This chain connects TRBV14 to TRBJ2-1; 13 positions match TRBD2. The CDR3 sequence is 17 residues long. Germline V gives CDR1 SGHDN, CDR2 FVKESK. With 0 bases clipped from V and 5 bases from J, the junction kept 4 bases outside the gene matches. The CDR3 coding sequence is TGTGCCAGCAGCCAAGAGATAGGACTAGCGGGGGACAATGAGCAGTTCTTC. This sequence encodes CASSQEIGLAGDNEQFF.

This clone was counted only a few times. The V gene is TRBV4-3, the J gene TRBJ2-1; D unclear. The CDR3 is made up of 15 amino acids. The V end lost 1 base, the J end lost 2 bases, and 9 bases lay between the germline ends. Germline CDR1 reads LGHNA; CDR2 reads YSLEER. The CDR3 here is CASSQVTSPYNEQFF. CDR3 nucleotide sequence: TGCGCCAGCAGCCAAGTTACATCCCCCTACAATGAGCAGTTCTTC.

The chain joins TRBV9 to TRBJ2-1, with D perhaps matching TRBD1 (5 bases). The germline V gene encodes CDR1 SGDLS and CDR2 YYNGEE. The CDR3 is made up of 14 amino acids. Trimming pared 4 bases from V and 6 bases from J, leaving 14 bases between. CDR3 nucleotides: TGTGCCAGCAGCCCACCCAGACAGCCCAATGAGCAGTTCTTC. Translation: CASSPPRQPNEQFF.

This sequence joins TRBV29-1 and TRBJ2-5, with a weak D call TRBD1 (5 bases). Germline loops: CDR1 SQVTM, CDR2 ANQGSEA. V lost 2 bases and J 5 bases, leaving 12 bases between the germline ends. The CDR3 runs to 13 residues. The CDR3 region is CSVERQMQETQYF. In DNA form, the CDR3 reads TGCAGCGTTGAAAGACAGATGCAGGAGACCCAGTACTTC. Looking up the rest from reference TRBV29-1 and TRBJ2-5 gives the full variable domain: SAVISQKPSRDICQRGTSLTIQCQVDSQVTMMFWYRQQPGQSLTLIATANQGSEATYESGFVIDKFPISRPNLTFSTLTVSNMSPEDSSIYLCSVERQMQETQYFGPGTRLLVL.

The chain carries TRBV6-5 and TRBJ1-2; 7 bases are shared with TRBD1. Losses at the gene ends were 6 bases for V and 10 bases for J; bases not matched to a gene: 5. The CDR3 has 11 residues. Germline V gives CDR1 MNHEY, CDR2 SVGAGI. The CDR3 DNA sequence: TGTGCCAGCAGCCTCGGGACAGACTACACCTTC. Its protein product is CASSLGTDYTF.

The V call is TRBV29-1, the J call TRBJ1-2; 8 bases align to TRBD1. Germline V gives CDR1 SQVTM, CDR2 ANQGSEA. V was pared by 8 bases and J by 8 bases, with 7 bases of the junction left unmatched. This CDR3 has 11 amino acids. The CDR3 coding sequence is TGCAGCCACTGGACAGGGCGCGGCTACACCTTC. As protein: CSHWTGRGYTF.

This clone was counted a single time. V is TRBV14 and J is TRBJ2-7, with D perhaps TRBD1 (6 bases). The V gene lost 2 bases and the J gene lost 0 bases, with 14 bases spanning the gap. This CDR3 comprises 16 residues. Germline loops: CDR1 SGHDN, CDR2 FVKESK. The chain's CDR3 is CASSQLETGNSYEQYF. The DNA for the CDR3 is TGTGCCAGCAGCCAATTAGAGACAGGCAACTCCTACGAGCAGTACTTC.

CDR3 sequence: CASSPRDRSMNTEAFF. The CDR3 DNA sequence: TGTGCCAGCAGCCCCCGGGACAGGTCCATGAACACTGAAGCTTTCTTT. This chain connects TRBV11-3 to TRBJ1-1; TRBD1 aligns across 8 bases. J lost 0 bases, V lost 5 bases, and 8 bases had no gene match. Germline CDR1 is SGHNT and CDR2 is YENEEA. The CDR3 spans 16 residues.

The rearrangement joins TRBV5-1 to TRBJ1-5; unclear D gene. CDR1 SGHRS and CDR2 YFSETQ come from the germline V gene. This CDR3 is 15 amino acids long. V was pared by 4 bases and J by 4 bases, with 15 bases between. The CDR3 DNA reads as TGCGCCAGCAGCCCAGTGGCAGGTGGAAATCAGCCCCAGCATTTT. Its translation: CASSPVAGGNQPQHF.

The rearrangement links TRBV5-4 to TRBJ2-5, with 7 bases aligning to TRBD1. Looked up from germline, CDR1 is SGHNT and CDR2 is YYREEE (reference sequence). This CDR3 has 14 amino acids. V shed 5 bases, J shed 1 base, and the junction held 5 bases outside the gene matches. The CDR3 DNA reads as TGTGCCAGCAGGTCGGACAGGCGCCAAGAGACCCAGTACTTC. Translating gives CASRSDRRQETQYF.

The genes are TRBV19 and TRBJ1-2; possible D gene TRBD1, 5 bases. CDR1 and CDR2 (germline): LNHDA, SQIVND (reference sequence). The V and J ends lost 7 bases and 3 bases respectively, with 18 bases between them. This CDR3 contains 15 residues. CDR3 in amino acids: CASKEGWDQYYGYTF. As DNA, the CDR3 is TGTGCCAGTAAGGAGGGATGGGACCAGTACTATGGCTACACCTTC.

The chain links TRBV19 to TRBJ1-4; no definite D call. The germline gives CDR1 LNHDA, CDR2 SQIVND (reference sequence). V was trimmed by 6 bases and J by 0 bases, leaving 8 bases between them. CDR3 length: 14 amino acids. The DNA of the CDR3 is TGTGCCAGTAGAGACATTGCAACTAATGAAAAACTGTTTTTT. Translation: CASRDIATNEKLFF.

The V and J genes are TRBV7-6 and TRBJ2-5, with D perhaps matching TRBD1 (5 bases). V gave up 7 bases and J gave up 3 bases, with 18 bases separating them. Per the germline V gene, CDR1 is SGHVS and CDR2 is FNYEAQ. The CDR3 consists of 15 residues. The CDR3 loop reads CASIRSMRREETQYF. CDR3 in DNA: TGTGCCAGCATCCGAAGTATGCGCAGGGAAGAGACCCAGTACTTC.

The V and J genes are TRBV4-2 and TRBJ2-5; 9 nucleotides line up with TRBD1. V dropped 1 base and J dropped 2; count of bases not matched to a gene: 5. The CDR3 totals 16 residues. Germline V gives CDR1 LGHNA, CDR2 YNFKEQ. CDR3 sequence: CASSQVGTGSQETQYF. CDR3 coding DNA: TGTGCCAGCAGCCAAGTAGGGACAGGGTCACAAGAGACCCAGTACTTC.

The V call is TRBV7-9, the J call TRBJ2-5; TRBD2 aligns across 7 bases. Germline trimming cut 5 bases from V and 5 bases from J; bases unmatched to any gene: 8. Germline assignment: CDR1 SEHNR and CDR2 FQNEAQ (reference sequence). CDR3 length equals 14 residues. Here the CDR3 reads CASSPTGGGETQYF. CDR3 DNA: TGTGCCAGCAGCCCTACGGGGGGTGGGGAGACCCAGTACTTC.

This sequence joins TRBV4-1 and TRBJ1-4; a weak D match, TRBD1 (6 bases). Germline V gene data show CDR1 as MGHRA and CDR2 as YSYEKL. CDR3 length equals 17 residues. Trimming took 2 bases from V and 0 from J, leaving 13 bases between them. The CDR3 here is CASSQTGHPTTNEKLFF. DNA for the CDR3: TGCGCCAGCAGCCAAACGGGACACCCAACAACTAATGAAAAACTGTTTTTT.

This clone came up once. V and J are TRBV9 and TRBJ1-1; TRBD1 agrees at 8 bases. Germline values: CDR1 SGDLS, CDR2 YYNGEE. The CDR3 is made up of 14 amino acids. V was pared by 0 bases and J by 7 bases, with 5 bases of the junction left unmatched. The CDR3, as DNA: TGTGCCAGCAGCGTAGCAGGGGGCGGGAATGAAGCTTTCTTT. This translates into CASSVAGGGNEAFF.

The genes are TRBV2 and TRBJ2-1; 9 bases agree with TRBD2. Trimming at V came to 7 bases and at J to 5 bases, leaving 6 bases not matched to a gene. The CDR3 is 14 residues long. CDR1 is SNHLY and CDR2 is FYNNEI in the germline V gene. CDR3 bases: TGTGCCAGCAAGGTAGCGGGGGAGAACAATGAGCAGTTCTTC. It is translated as CASKVAGENNEQFF.

The J gene is TRBJ2-1, the V gene TRBV11-1, with a possible D match to TRBD2 (5 bases). The CDR3 covers 17 residues. Trimming shortened V by 0 bases and J by 2 bases, and 14 bases separated the two germline ends. Per germline, CDR1 SGHAT and CDR2 FQDESV (reference sequence). The CDR3 loop reads CASSLADGEIPYNEQFF. CDR3 DNA sequence: TGTGCCAGCAGCTTAGCGGATGGGGAGATACCCTACAATGAGCAGTTCTTC.

This clone was picked up one time. The J gene is TRBJ2-7, the V gene TRBV27; possibly TRBD2 for D (6 bases). V dropped 5 bases and J dropped 3 bases, with 20 bases sitting between them. Per the germline V gene, CDR1 is MNHEY and CDR2 is SMNVEV (reference sequence). This CDR3 comprises 16 residues. The CDR3 DNA is TGTGCCAGCAGTCCTTGGGGGGAAGGCGGGTACTACGAGCAGTACTTC. It specifies CASSPWGEGGYYEQYF.

V is TRBV5-5 and J is TRBJ2-5; TRBD1 matches 7 bases. The CDR3 runs to 16 residues. After removal of 1 base from V and 4 bases from J, the junction contained 10 bases not matched to a gene. Germline CDR1 reads SGHKS; CDR2 reads YYEKEE (reference sequence). The CDR3: CASSLTDRVGRETQYF. The CDR3 DNA is TGTGCCAGCAGCTTGACTGACAGGGTAGGACGAGAGACCCAGTACTTC.

This clone showed up just once. The chain couples TRBV9 to TRBJ1-2; TRBD1 might be the D (6 bases). V was pared by 4 bases and J by 8 bases, with 15 bases between. The germline V gene has CDR1 SGDLS and CDR2 YYNGEE. This CDR3 has 13 amino acids. The CDR3 is CASSSHQGLGYTF. CDR3 nucleotides: TGTGCCAGCAGCTCCCACCAGGGGTTAGGCTACACCTTC.

This chain uses TRBV2 with TRBJ2-7, with 10 bases matching TRBD1. This CDR3 spans 15 amino acids. The germline gives CDR1 SNHLY, CDR2 FYNNEI. The ends lost 2 bases at V and 1 base at J; junction bases unmatched: 2. The CDR3 DNA sequence: TGTGCCAGCAGTGAAAGGACAGGGGGTTCCTACGAGCAGTACTTC. Protein sequence: CASSERTGGSYEQYF.